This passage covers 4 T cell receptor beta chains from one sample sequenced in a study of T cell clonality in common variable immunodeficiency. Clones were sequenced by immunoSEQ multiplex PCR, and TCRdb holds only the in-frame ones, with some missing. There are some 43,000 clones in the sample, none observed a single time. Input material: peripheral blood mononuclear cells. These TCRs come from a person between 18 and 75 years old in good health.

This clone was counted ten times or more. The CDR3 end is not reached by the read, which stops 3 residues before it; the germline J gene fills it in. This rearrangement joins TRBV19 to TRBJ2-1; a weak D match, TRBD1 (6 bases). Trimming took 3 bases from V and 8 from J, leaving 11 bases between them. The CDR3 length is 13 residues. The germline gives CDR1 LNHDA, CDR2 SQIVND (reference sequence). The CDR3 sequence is CASSITQGHEQFF. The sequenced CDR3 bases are TGTGCCAGTAGTATTACCCAGGGGCATGAG.

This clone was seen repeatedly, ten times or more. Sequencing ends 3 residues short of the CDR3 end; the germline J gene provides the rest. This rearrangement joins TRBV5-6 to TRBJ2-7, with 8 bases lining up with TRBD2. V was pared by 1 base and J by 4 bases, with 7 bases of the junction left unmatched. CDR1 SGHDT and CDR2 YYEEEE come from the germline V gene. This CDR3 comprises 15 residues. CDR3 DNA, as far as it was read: TGTGCCAGCAGCTTGATTGGCGGGGGGTATTACGAG. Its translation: CASSLIGGGYYE. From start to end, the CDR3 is CASSLIGGGYYEQYF.

CDR3 DNA (partial): TGCGCCAGCAGCCTAGGTCGCAGGGAAGGAGAGACC. Translated, it gives CASSLGRREGET. The whole CDR3 reads CASSLGRREGETQYF. This sequence joins TRBV5-1 and TRBJ2-5; D may be TRBD1 (5 bases). With the read ending 3 residues before the CDR3 end, the germline J gene is used to fill in that end. Germline values: CDR1 SGHRS, CDR2 YFSETQ. The length of the CDR3 is 15 residues. The germline V and J ends were trimmed by 4 bases and 4 bases, with 17 bases remaining between them.

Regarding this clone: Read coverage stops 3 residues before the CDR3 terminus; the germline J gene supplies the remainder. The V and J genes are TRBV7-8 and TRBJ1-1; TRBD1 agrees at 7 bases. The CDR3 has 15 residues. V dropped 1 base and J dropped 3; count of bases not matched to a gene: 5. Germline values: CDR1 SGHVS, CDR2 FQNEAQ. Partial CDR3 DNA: TGTGCCAGCAGCTTAGACAGGGGTTTTGACACTGAA. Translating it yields CASSLDRGFDTE. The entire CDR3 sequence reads CASSLDRGFDTEAFF.